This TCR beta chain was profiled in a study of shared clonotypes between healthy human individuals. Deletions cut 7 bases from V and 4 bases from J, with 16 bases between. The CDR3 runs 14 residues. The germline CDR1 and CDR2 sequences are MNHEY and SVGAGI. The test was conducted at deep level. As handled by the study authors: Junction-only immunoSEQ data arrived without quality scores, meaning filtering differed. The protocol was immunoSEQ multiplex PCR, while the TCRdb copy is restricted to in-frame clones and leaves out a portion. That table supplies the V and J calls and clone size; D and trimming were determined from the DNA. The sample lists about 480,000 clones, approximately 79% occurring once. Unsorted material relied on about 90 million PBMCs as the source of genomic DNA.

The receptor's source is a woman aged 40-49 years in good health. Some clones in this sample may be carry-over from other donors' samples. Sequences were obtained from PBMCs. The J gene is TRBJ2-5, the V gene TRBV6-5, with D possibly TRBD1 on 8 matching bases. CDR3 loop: CASKQGGEGETQYF. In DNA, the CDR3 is TGTGCCAGCAAACAGGGGGGGGAGGGAGAGACCCAGTACTTC.